Detailed here is one T cell receptor beta chain. Antigen specificity is unknown. Donors in the study were healthy people who gave bone marrow. V trimming: 6 bases; J trimming: 2 bases; junction bases outside the gene matches: 4. CDR3 length: 14 residues. Per the germline V gene, CDR1 is ENHRY and CDR2 is SYGVKD. These data are taken from a study of cytomegalovirus exposure and HLA in healthy donors. For the study at large: Early released data had about 80 million unique TCRs, all coming from HLA-typed donors.

PCR primers comprised 60 Vbeta and 13 Jbeta primers. Method: immunoSEQ multiplex PCR; TCRdb's copy keeps in-frame clones and lacks some. The repertoire has 150,000 to 200,000 clones, about 78% of them found once; the top ten carry about 13%. General study results and limits: In a later analysis, an Asian-associated ancestry cluster reportedly showed fewer N-insertions than the approximately 700-donor mean. Because they were indistinguishable, some V segments, including TRBV6-2 and TRBV6-3, were excluded.

The clonotype was recovered from a woman between 45 and 65 years old in good health and CMV-seropositive. The chain employs TRBV10-3 and TRBJ2-3; 8 bases are shared with TRBD2. The sample taken for sequencing was PBMCs. The CDR3, as DNA: TGTGCCATCAGAGCGGGGGAGATCACAGATACGCAGTATTTT. This sequence encodes CAIRAGEITDTQYF.